The 19 T cell receptor beta chains below were found in one sample sequenced in a study of beta chain features in type 1 diabetes. Expressed TCRB transcripts were sequenced after all isolated RNA was converted to cDNA. Sequenced by immunoSEQ multiplex PCR; TCRdb stores in-frame clones only, minus some. The data show fewer than 650,000 clones, around 15% seen once. The sample comprised naive CD4+ T cells from blood. These receptors all come from a young man in good health.

CDR3 DNA sequence: TGTGCCAGCAGTGAATCAAGTAACTTTGGACAGAGCTCCTACAATGAGCAGTTCTTC. Residues: CASSESSNFGQSSYNEQFF. The chain is built from TRBV2 and TRBJ2-1, with D tentatively TRBD1 (6 bases). V lost 2 bases, J lost 0 bases, and 20 bases lay in between. The CDR3 extends over 19 amino acids. Per germline, CDR1 SNHLY and CDR2 FYNNEI.

V is TRBV19 and J is TRBJ2-7; 8 nucleotides agree with TRBD1. V trimming: 5 bases; J trimming: 6 bases; junction bases outside the gene matches: 6. This CDR3 comprises 13 residues. Germline lookup yields CDR1 LNHDA and CDR2 SQIVND (reference sequence). CDR3 DNA: TGTGCCAGTAGTGTGGACAGGGCCCGCGAGCAGTACTTC. Translated, it gives CASSVDRAREQYF.

The V gene is TRBV5-1, the J gene TRBJ1-2; D unresolved. Germline assignment: CDR1 SGHRS and CDR2 YFSETQ. CDR3 size: 13 residues. The V end was cut by 3 bases, the J end by 0 bases, with 6 bases between. The CDR3 nucleotides read TGCGCCAGCAGCTCGCTTACTAACTATGGCTACACCTTC. Translating it yields CASSSLTNYGYTF.

This clone was seen only a few times. The V gene is TRBV10-3, the J gene TRBJ2-1; TRBD2 agrees at 9 bases. Trimming cost V 11 bases and J 8 bases; bases outside gene matches: 13. The CDR3 spans 14 residues. Per the germline V gene, CDR1 is ENHRY and CDR2 is SYGVKD. CDR3 in DNA: TGTGCCTCAGGGGTAGCGGGAGTGGAGGATGAGCAGTTCTTC. Its translation is CASGVAGVEDEQFF.

Only a few counts were recorded for this clone. The rearrangement joins TRBV29-1 to TRBJ1-5; D not certain. Germline V gives CDR1 SQVTM, CDR2 ANQGSEA. The length of the CDR3 is 13 residues. The V and J ends lost 2 bases and 0 bases respectively, with 5 bases between them. In DNA form, the CDR3 reads TGCAGCGTTGAATTACATAGCAATCAGCCCCAGCATTTT. This gives the protein CSVELHSNQPQHF.

The gene calls are TRBV7-2 and TRBJ2-6; D remains ambiguous. V dropped 2 bases and J dropped 0 bases, with 5 bases sitting between them. Germline CDR1 reads SGHTA; CDR2 reads FQGNSA. CDR3 length: 15 residues. The CDR3 DNA reads as TGTGCCAGCAGCTTACTTCACTCTGGGGCCAACGTCCTGACTTTC. Translated: CASSLLHSGANVLTF. Full variable domain (remainder filled in from reference TRBV7-2 and TRBJ2-6): GAGVSQSPSNKVTEKGKDVELRCDPISGHTALYWYRQSLGQGLEFLIYFQGNSAPDKSGLPSDRFSAERTGGSVSTLTIQRTQQEDSAVYLCASSLLHSGANVLTFGAGSRLTVL.

A few counts support this clone. The J gene is TRBJ1-2, the V gene TRBV9; D may be TRBD1 (5 bases). The CDR3 spans 15 residues. Germline CDR1 SGDLS, CDR2 YYNGEE. The ends were cut back, 0 bases at V and 8 bases at J, with 17 bases in the middle. The CDR3 sequence is CASSVVSARVEGYTF. CDR3 coding DNA: TGTGCCAGCAGCGTAGTCTCTGCCAGGGTGGAAGGCTACACCTTC.

This clone turned up a few times. The gene calls are TRBV5-1 and TRBJ2-7; 10 nucleotides line up with TRBD1. The length of the CDR3 is 12 residues. Germline V gene data show CDR1 as SGHRS and CDR2 as YFSETQ. V gave up 5 bases and J gave up 10 bases; unmatched junction bases: 6. The CDR3 coding sequence is TGCGCCAGCAGGAAGGACAGGGGGATTCAGTACTTC. Amino acid sequence: CASRKDRGIQYF.

This clone was recorded a few times. The chain couples TRBV6-1 to TRBJ2-7, with 8 bases lining up with TRBD1. The V gene's germline CDR1 is MNHNS and CDR2 SASEGT. The CDR3 is 15 residues long. The V gene end was trimmed by 5 bases and the J gene end by 3 bases; junction bases not matched to a gene: 9. The CDR3 is CASSSEDRGGYEQYF. The CDR3 region has the DNA TGTGCCAGCAGTTCCGAAGACAGGGGAGGCTACGAGCAGTACTTC.

There are a few counts of this clone. The chain recombines TRBV28 with TRBJ2-7; D remains ambiguous. CDR3 length equals 15 residues. From germline, CDR1 is MDHEN and CDR2 SYDVKM. Trimming took 2 bases from V and 0 from J, leaving 11 bases between them. The DNA of the CDR3 is TGTGCCAGCAGTTTAAAGGCGGCTGCCTCCTACGAGCAGTACTTC. The encoded protein is CASSLKAAASYEQYF.

The chain recombines TRBV11-1 with TRBJ2-1, with 10 positions matching TRBD1. CDR3 length: 17 amino acids. Germline V gives CDR1 SGHAT, CDR2 FQDESV (reference sequence). The V gene end was trimmed by 2 bases and the J gene end by 9 bases; junction bases not matched to a gene: 13. The CDR3: CASSLSPGTGVAGEQFF. The CDR3 bases are TGTGCCAGCAGCTTAAGCCCCGGGACAGGGGTTGCCGGTGAGCAGTTCTTC.

The chain carries TRBV4-1 and TRBJ2-3; D not resolved. From germline, CDR1 is MGHRA and CDR2 YSYEKL. There are 12 residues in the CDR3. Trimming took 3 bases from V and 6 from J, leaving 7 bases between them. CDR3 sequence: CASSQGADTQYF. The CDR3, as DNA: TGCGCCAGCAGCCAGGGCGCCGATACGCAGTATTTT.

This clone has only a few counts. The chain uses TRBV5-1 and TRBJ2-7, with TRBD2 matching 7 bases. V was pared by 1 base and J by 4 bases, with 5 bases of the junction left unmatched. The germline gives CDR1 SGHRS, CDR2 YFSETQ. This CDR3 region has 14 residues. CDR3 residues: CASSLPGGPYEQYF. The DNA of the CDR3 is TGCGCCAGCAGCTTGCCGGGAGGACCTTACGAGCAGTACTTC.

This clone came up a few times. The chain couples TRBV4-3 to TRBJ2-7; TRBD2 matches at 9 bases. Losses at the gene ends were 4 bases for V and 3 bases for J; bases not matched to a gene: 7. Germline V gives CDR1 LGHNA, CDR2 YSLEER. The CDR3 runs to 15 residues. CDR3: CASSLGPSGVYEQYF. CDR3 nucleotide sequence: TGCGCCAGCAGCCTAGGGCCTAGCGGGGTCTACGAGCAGTACTTC.

A few counts support this clone. The V gene is TRBV28, the J gene TRBJ1-1; 8 bases line up with TRBD1. The junction had 6 bases not matched to a gene; V was cut back by 5 bases and J by 10 bases. The CDR3 is 12 amino acids. Germline lookup yields CDR1 MDHEN and CDR2 SYDVKM. CDR3 bases: TGTGCCAGCAGTGAACAGGGGGTCGGAGCTTTCTTT. It specifies CASSEQGVGAFF.

This clone was seen a handful of times. The junction shows a germline mismatch at one end, possibly a read error. The V call is TRBV7-7, the J call TRBJ2-5, with D hard to call. The length of the CDR3 is 13 residues. CDR1 and CDR2 (germline): SSHAT, FNYEAQ (reference sequence). CDR3 bases: TGTGCTAGCAGCTTAGGACCCAAAGAGACCCAGTACTTC. Translated: CASSLGPKETQYF.

This clone was found a few times. CDR3 sequence: CASSYSGRQGNGYTF. The CDR3 DNA sequence: TGTGCCAGCAGTTACTCGGGCCGACAGGGGAATGGCTACACCTTC. The J gene is TRBJ1-2, the V gene TRBV6-5; 8 bases fit TRBD1. The CDR3 extends over 15 amino acids. V lost 0 bases to trimming and J lost 6 bases; unmatched junction nucleotides: 6. The germline gives CDR1 MNHEY, CDR2 SVGAGI.

This clone was detected a few times. CDR3 in DNA: TGTGCCAGCAGCGTAGAGTACGGGGGTTCTAATGAAAAACTGTTTTTT. Translated: CASSVEYGGSNEKLFF. This chain connects TRBV9 to TRBJ1-4; tentative D call: TRBD1 (5 bases). CDR3 length: 16 residues. V dropped 0 bases and J dropped 3 bases, with 12 bases sitting between them. The germline CDR1 and CDR2 sequences are SGDLS and YYNGEE.

There are a few counts of this clone. The junction does not match germline at one end; this may be a read error. The V call is TRBV7-9, the J call TRBJ1-2, with a possible D match to TRBD1 (6 bases). Germline CDR1 is SEHNR and CDR2 is FQNEAQ (reference sequence). This CDR3 has 13 residues. CDR3 bases: TGTGCCAGCAGCGCCCGGGACACTAACCCTCTCGCCTTC. Protein: CASSARDTNPLAF.